Here is one T cell receptor beta chain with its context. In the original analysis: Reference gene primer amplification in the assay estimated nucleated cell counts. Generated by immunoSEQ multiplex PCR, the TCRdb table keeps only in-frame clones and is missing some. Clone size and the V and J calls come from that table; the DNA yielded D and trimming. Here the sample spans about 100,000 clones, approximately 90% being singletons. These data belong to a study of blood T cell repertoires in COVID-19. Across the study: PBMCs, B-cell-depleted T cells, or T cells provided the cDNA or gDNA that made up the material.

The receptor's source is a man aged 50 to 60 with acute or convalescent COVID-19. The specimen was peripheral blood.

The CDR3 sequence: CASSIGEGGQPQHF. DNA for the CDR3: TGTGCCAGTAGTATAGGGGAGGGTGGACAGCCCCAGCATTTT. This chain connects TRBV19 to TRBJ1-5, with no clear D. The germline CDR1 and CDR2 sequences are LNHDA and SQIVND (reference sequence). Between the trimmed V and J ends, which lost 1 base and 7 bases, there was a span of 11 bases. The CDR3 covers 14 residues.